The entry below gives a single T cell receptor beta chain sequence along with its context. CDR1 is SGHTA and CDR2 is FQGNSA in the germline V gene. There are 14 residues in the CDR3. This sample is drawn from a study of monozygotic twins with inflammatory bowel disease. TCRdb reanalyzed the 5' RACE reads, giving one entry per CDR3 protein sequence and no DNA. Its table lists around 410,000 distinct CDR3 sequences. Sample: blood. The rearrangement joins TRBV7-2 to TRBJ1-5. This TCR derives from a human donor with ulcerative colitis or Crohn's disease, or a healthy co-twin of an affected twin (not recorded which). The CDR3 protein is CASSFEGSSQPQHF.